This T cell receptor beta chain derives from a study of OX40 agonist ivuxolimab in advanced cancers. TCRdb keeps only in-frame clones here, not all; method: immunoSEQ multiplex PCR. The sample contains 65,000 to 70,000 clones, over 75% of which appear only once. The CDR3 length is 16 residues. The J segment lost 9 bases and the V segment lost 0 bases, leaving 8 bases of the junction unmatched. From germline, CDR1 is SGHDT and CDR2 YYEEEE. The chain carries TRBV5-6 and TRBJ2-1, with 11 bases lining up with TRBD2. This clonotype was obtained from an adult with an advanced solid tumor such as melanoma, head and neck, liver or kidney cancer. The sample was CD4+ or CD8+ T cells sorted from blood, taken in a trial of the OX40 agonist ivuxolimab. In DNA form, the CDR3 reads TGTGCCAGCAGCTTGGTGCGTAGCGGGGGGGCAGGTGAGCAGTTCTTC. Its protein is CASSLVRSGGAGEQFF.